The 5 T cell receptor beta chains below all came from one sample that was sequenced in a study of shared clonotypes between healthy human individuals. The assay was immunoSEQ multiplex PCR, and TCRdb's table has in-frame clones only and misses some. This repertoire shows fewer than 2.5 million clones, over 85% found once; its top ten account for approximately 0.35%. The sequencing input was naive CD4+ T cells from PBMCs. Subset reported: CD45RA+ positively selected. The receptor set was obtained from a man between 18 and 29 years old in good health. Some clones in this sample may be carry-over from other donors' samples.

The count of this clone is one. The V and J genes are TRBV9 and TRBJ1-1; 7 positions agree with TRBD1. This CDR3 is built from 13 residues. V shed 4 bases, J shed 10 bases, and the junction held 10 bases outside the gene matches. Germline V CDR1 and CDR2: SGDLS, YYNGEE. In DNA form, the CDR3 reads TGTGCCAGCAGCCCGGACAGGCACCAAGGAGCTTTCTTT. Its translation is CASSPDRHQGAFF.

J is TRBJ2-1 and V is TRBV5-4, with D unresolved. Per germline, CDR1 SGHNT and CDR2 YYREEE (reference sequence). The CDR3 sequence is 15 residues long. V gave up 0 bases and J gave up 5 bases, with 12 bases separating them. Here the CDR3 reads CASSLGGGRDNEQFF. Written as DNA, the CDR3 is TGTGCCAGCAGCTTGGGTGGCGGACGGGACAATGAGCAGTTCTTC.

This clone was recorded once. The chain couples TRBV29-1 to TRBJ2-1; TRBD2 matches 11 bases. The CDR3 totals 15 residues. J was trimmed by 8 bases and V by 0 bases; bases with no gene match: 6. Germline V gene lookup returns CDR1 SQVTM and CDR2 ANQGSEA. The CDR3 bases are TGCAGCGTTGAAGATATGCCTAGCGGGAGGTATGAGCAGTTCTTC. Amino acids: CSVEDMPSGRYEQFF.

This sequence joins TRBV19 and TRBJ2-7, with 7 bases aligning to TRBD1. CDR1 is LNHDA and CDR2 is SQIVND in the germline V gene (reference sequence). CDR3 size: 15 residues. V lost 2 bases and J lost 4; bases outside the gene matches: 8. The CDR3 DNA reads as TGTGCCAGTAGTATAAGTTCGGGACAGATGTACGAGCAGTACTTC. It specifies CASSISSGQMYEQYF.

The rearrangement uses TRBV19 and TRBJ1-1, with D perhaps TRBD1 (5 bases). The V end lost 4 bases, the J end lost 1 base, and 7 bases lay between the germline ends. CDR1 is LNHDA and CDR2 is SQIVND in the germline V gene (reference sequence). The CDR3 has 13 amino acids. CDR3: CASSNGGNTEAFF. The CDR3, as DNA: TGTGCCAGTAGTAACGGGGGGAACACTGAAGCTTTCTTT.